This TCR beta chain stems from a study of T cells in Graves' hyperthyroidism and ophthalmopathy. RNA transcripts were the template for amplifying TCR beta CDR3 regions. The TCR CDR3 first-round RT-PCR relied on the HTBI primer set. In TCRdb, the multiplex PCR reads were re-called with MiXCR into one record per CDR3 protein. The sample lists roughly 570,000 distinct CDR3 sequences, 46% occurring once. Trimming removed 2 bases from V and 0 bases from J, with 10 bases in between. The germline gives CDR1 LNHNV, CDR2 YYDKDF (reference sequence). The CDR3 consists of 15 residues. Used for diagnoses were clinical symptoms, serum thyroxine and TRAb, thyroid ultrasound and orbital computed tomography. This clonotype was recorded a few times.

Material for sequencing was peripheral blood or thyroid tissue (not recorded which). V is TRBV15 and J is TRBJ1-2; D is undetermined. The TCR was taken from an adult woman with Graves' disease, either hyperthyroidism or ophthalmopathy (not recorded which). The CDR3 DNA reads TGTGCCACCAGCAGAAATGAGGGAGCTAACTATGGCTACACCTTC. Its protein product is CATSRNEGANYGYTF.